The clone carrying this T cell receptor (beta chain) was seen more than once but under ten times. Its specificity is not known. This record comes from a study of vaccination and CD4 T cells after COVID-19. Study details: Stimuli were overlapping spike peptide pools of SARS-CoV-2 and three common cold coronaviruses (HCoV-NL63, HCoV-OC43, HCoV-229E).

Study-wide results and caveats: Relatively few convalescent patients were studied; early post-infection timepoints were not included.

Cultured CD4+ T-cell DNA underwent Oncomine TCR Beta short-read sequencing. Investigators isolated genomic DNA from cultured CD4+ T cells. From the PCR reads, TCRdb called clonotypes with MiXCR, one entry per CDR3 protein. Of roughly 11,000 distinct CDR3 sequences in the sample, about 50% were seen once. From germline, CDR1 is LNHDA and CDR2 SQIVND (reference sequence). There are 13 residues in the CDR3. The V and J ends lost 3 bases and 1 base respectively, with 6 bases between them. As for treatment: approximately 10-day PBMC culture with coronavirus spike peptide pools or control peptides (ViraFEST assay). Per well, a few million PBMCs were cultured in the presence of roughly 9.1 IU/ml IL-2 and approximately 10 ug/ml peptide pools.

The sequenced sample consisted of CD4+ T cells from blood, cultured in vitro. The chain joins TRBV19 to TRBJ2-5; no reliable D call. This TCR was recovered from a human donor who had recovered from COVID-19. The CDR3, as DNA: TGTGCCAGTAGTATGACGGTCCAAGAGACCCAGTACTTC. The encoded protein is CASSMTVQETQYF. Drawing the rest from reference TRBV19 and TRBJ2-5, the complete variable domain is DGGITQSPKYLFRKEGQNVTLSCEQNLNHDAMYWYRQDPGQGLRLIYYSQIVNDFQKGDIAEGYSVSREKKESFPLTVTSAQKNPTAFYLCASSMTVQETQYFGPGTRLLVL.